This T cell receptor (beta chain) was profiled in a study of cytomegalovirus exposure and HLA in healthy donors. Germline CDR1 reads SNHLY; CDR2 reads FYNNEI. There are 14 residues in the CDR3. The germline V and J ends were trimmed by 4 bases and 1 base, with 11 bases remaining between them. Note on this clone: Antigen specificity is unknown.

With 60 Vbeta and 13 Jbeta primers, the PCR was carried out. Repertoires were generated with immunoSEQ multiplex PCR, while TCRdb's copy carries only in-frame clones and drops some. The table shows over 80,000 clones, with about four fifths occurring only once. Study-level findings and limits: There were several of the most significant clusters that appeared linked to common viral pathogens in a later analysis. Roughly uniform sequencing depth across donors was assumed, possibly incorrectly.

The rearrangement joins TRBV2 to TRBJ2-7, with D perhaps TRBD2 (6 bases). The sample was PBMCs. This receptor was obtained from a man in his forties or fifties in good health and CMV-seropositive. In DNA form, the CDR3 reads TGTGCCAGCAGTGGCCGGAGGGCTTCCTACGAGCAGTACTTC. Protein: CASSGRRASYEQYF.